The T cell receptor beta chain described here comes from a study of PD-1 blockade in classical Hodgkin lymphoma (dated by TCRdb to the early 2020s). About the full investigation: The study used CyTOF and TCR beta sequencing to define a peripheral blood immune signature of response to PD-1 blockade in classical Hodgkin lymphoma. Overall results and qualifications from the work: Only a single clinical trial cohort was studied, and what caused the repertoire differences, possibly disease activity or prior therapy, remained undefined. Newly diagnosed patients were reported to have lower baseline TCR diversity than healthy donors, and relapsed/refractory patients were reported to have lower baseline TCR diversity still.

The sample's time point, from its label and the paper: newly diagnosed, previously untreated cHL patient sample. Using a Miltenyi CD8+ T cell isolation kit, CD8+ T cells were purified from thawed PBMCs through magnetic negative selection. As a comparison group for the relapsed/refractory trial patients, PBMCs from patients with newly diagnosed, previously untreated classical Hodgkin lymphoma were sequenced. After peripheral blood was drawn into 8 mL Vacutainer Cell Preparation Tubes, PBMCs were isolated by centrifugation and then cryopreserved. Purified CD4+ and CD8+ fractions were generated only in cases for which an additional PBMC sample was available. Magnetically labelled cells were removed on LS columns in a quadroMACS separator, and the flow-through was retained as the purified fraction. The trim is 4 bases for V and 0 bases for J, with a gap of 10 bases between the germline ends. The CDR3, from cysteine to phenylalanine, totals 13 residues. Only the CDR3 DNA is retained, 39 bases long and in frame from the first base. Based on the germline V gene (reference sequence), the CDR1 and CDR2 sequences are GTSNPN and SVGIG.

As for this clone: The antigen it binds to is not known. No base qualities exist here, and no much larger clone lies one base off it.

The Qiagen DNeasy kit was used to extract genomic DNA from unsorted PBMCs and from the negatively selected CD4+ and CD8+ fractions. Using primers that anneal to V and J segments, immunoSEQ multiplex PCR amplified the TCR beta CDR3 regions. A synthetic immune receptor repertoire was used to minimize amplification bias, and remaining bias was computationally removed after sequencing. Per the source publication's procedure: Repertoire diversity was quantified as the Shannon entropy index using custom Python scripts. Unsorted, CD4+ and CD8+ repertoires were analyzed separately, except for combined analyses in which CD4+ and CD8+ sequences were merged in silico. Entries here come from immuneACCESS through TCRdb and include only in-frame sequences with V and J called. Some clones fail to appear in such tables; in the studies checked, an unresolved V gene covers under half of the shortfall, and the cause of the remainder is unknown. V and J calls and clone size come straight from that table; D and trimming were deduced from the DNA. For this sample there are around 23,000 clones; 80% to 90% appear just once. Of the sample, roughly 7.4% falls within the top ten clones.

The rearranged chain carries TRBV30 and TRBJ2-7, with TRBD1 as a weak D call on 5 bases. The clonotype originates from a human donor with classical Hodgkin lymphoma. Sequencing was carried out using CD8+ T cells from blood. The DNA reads TGTGCCTGGACGCAGGGCACCTCCTACGAGCAGTACTTC. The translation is CAWTQGTSYEQYF.